These 11 T cell receptor beta chains originate from one sample sequenced in a study of shared clonotypes between healthy human individuals (dated by TCRdb to the early 2020s). The library was generated by the immunoSEQ multiplex PCR assay. Sourced from immuneACCESS, this table was stored by TCRdb with only in-frame sequences that have V and J called. A share of the clones is absent; for the studies checked, an unresolved V gene accounts for under half, and the remainder has no known explanation. The table for this sample lists about 980,000 clones; about 80% of them were counted only once. Clones ranked in the top ten supply about 1.5% of the sample. The sequenced material came from memory CD4+ T cells sorted from blood. The sample's cell subset or site label, decoded: CD45RA-negative fraction. The source is a man in his late teens or twenties in good health.

The chain recombines TRBV28 with TRBJ1-1; D is uncertain. Trimming removed 9 bases from V and 6 bases from J, with 14 bases in between. Germline CDR1 MDHEN, CDR2 SYDVKM. The CDR3 sequence is 12 residues long. For the CDR3, the DNA is TGTGCCAGTTCGACGGGTAGCCCTGAAGCTTTCTTT. Translating it yields CASSTGSPEAFF. Full variable domain (rest looked up from reference TRBV28 and TRBJ1-1): DVKVTQSSRYLVKRTGEKVFLECVQDMDHENMFWYRQDPGLGLRLIYFSYDVKMKEKGDIPEGYSVSREKKERFSLILESASTNQTSMYLCASSTGSPEAFFGQGTRLTVV.

The chain links TRBV19 to TRBJ1-3; 11 nucleotides align to TRBD1. This CDR3 contains 18 residues. The junction had 10 bases not matched to a gene; V was cut back by 6 bases and J by 0 bases. Germline V CDR1 and CDR2: LNHDA, SQIVND (reference sequence). CDR3 bases: TGTGCCAGTAGCTCCATAGGACAGGGGGCGACCTCTGGAAACACCATATATTTT. Translation gives CASSSIGQGATSGNTIYF.

Here the CDR3 reads CASSKGWTGANYGYTF. In nucleotides, the CDR3 is TGTGCCAGCAGCAAGGGGTGGACAGGGGCAAACTATGGCTACACCTTC. V gene TRBV7-9 combines with J gene TRBJ1-2, with TRBD1 matching over 9 bases. The J segment lost 2 bases and the V segment lost 5 bases, leaving 9 bases of the junction unmatched. The CDR3 has 16 residues. Germline CDR1 SEHNR, CDR2 FQNEAQ (reference sequence).

The rearrangement joins TRBV6-1 to TRBJ2-1; 9 bases align to TRBD2. Germline-derived CDR1 and CDR2 are MNHNS and SASEGT. V shed 6 bases, J shed 7 bases, and the junction held 10 bases outside the gene matches. The CDR3 runs to 15 residues. The CDR3: CASRVAGGPGNEQFF. The CDR3, as DNA: TGTGCCAGCAGAGTGGCGGGAGGGCCCGGGAATGAGCAGTTCTTC.

For this clone: Other DNA sequences in the same sample also yield this CDR3. V usage is TRBV5-1 and J usage is TRBJ2-3; tentatively, D is TRBD2 (5 bases). The germline V gene has CDR1 SGHRS and CDR2 YFSETQ. CDR3 length: 14 residues. V dropped 0 bases and J dropped 3 bases, with 8 bases sitting between them. Here the CDR3 reads CASSLVAGTDTQYF. CDR3 DNA sequence: TGCGCCAGCAGCTTGGTCGCGGGTACAGATACGCAGTATTTT.

A single count supports this clone. The CDR3 nucleotides are TGTGCCACCAGCAGGAGGCCGGACAGGGGCTACGAGCAGTACTTC. Translation gives CATSRRPDRGYEQYF. This sequence joins TRBV15 and TRBJ2-7, with 9 bases fitting TRBD1. The CDR3 runs to 15 residues. V lost 3 bases, J lost 3 bases, and 6 bases stayed unmatched. Germline V CDR1 and CDR2: LNHNV, YYDKDF (reference sequence). Full variable domain (remainder filled in from reference TRBV15 and TRBJ2-7): DAMVIQNPRYQVTQFGKPVTLSCSQTLNHNVMYWYQQKSSQAPKLLFHYYDKDFNNEADTPDNFQSRRPNTSFCFLDIRSPGLGDTAMYLCATSRRPDRGYEQYFGPGTRLTVT.

The V and J genes are TRBV5-6 and TRBJ1-5; 9 bases align to TRBD1. CDR1 is SGHDT and CDR2 is YYEEEE in the germline V gene. V was clipped by 4 bases and J by 1 base; unmatched bases: 12. The CDR3 consists of 18 residues. DNA for the CDR3: TGTGCCAGCAGCAAGGGGAAAGGAACAGGGGGCAGCAATCAGCCCCAGCATTTT. Amino acids: CASSKGKGTGGSNQPQHF.

This chain connects TRBV5-1 to TRBJ2-1, with D possibly being TRBD1 (7 bases). This CDR3 is built from 15 residues. Looked up from germline, CDR1 is SGHRS and CDR2 is YFSETQ. The V and J ends lost 0 bases and 7 bases respectively, with 14 bases between them. This CDR3 is CASSLGGTALNEQFF. CDR3 DNA sequence: TGCGCCAGCAGCTTGGGCGGGACAGCCCTTAATGAGCAGTTCTTC.

The chain carries TRBV7-2 and TRBJ2-5, with a tentative D call TRBD2 (5 bases). With 0 bases removed from V and 5 bases from J, the gap between germline ends came to 13 bases. Looked up from germline, CDR1 is SGHTA and CDR2 is FQGNSA. CDR3 length equals 15 residues. In nucleotides, the CDR3 is TGTGCCAGCAGCTTAGCCGGGGAAGCCTCGGAGACCCAGTACTTC. It yields the protein CASSLAGEASETQYF.

The rearrangement uses TRBV4-2 and TRBJ2-5; 7 nucleotides line up with TRBD2. Germline V gene lookup returns CDR1 LGHNA and CDR2 YNFKEQ. Germline trimming cut 3 bases from V and 0 bases from J; bases unmatched to any gene: 4. This CDR3 is built from 15 residues. Here the CDR3 reads CASSQIGLDQETQYF. The CDR3 nucleotides are TGTGCCAGCAGCCAGATAGGACTAGACCAAGAGACCCAGTACTTC.

The chain recombines TRBV2 with TRBJ2-1; 13 positions agree with TRBD2. The CDR3 spans 18 residues. Trimming at V came to 7 bases and at J to 2 bases, leaving 11 bases not matched to a gene. Germline V gene lookup returns CDR1 SNHLY and CDR2 FYNNEI. The DNA for the CDR3 is TGTGCCAGCATCGATATGGGACTAGCGGGAACTACCTACAATGAGCAGTTCTTC. This translates into CASIDMGLAGTTYNEQFF. The variable domain in full, with the rest retrieved from reference TRBV2 and TRBJ2-1, is EPEVTQTPSHQVTQMGQEVILRCVPISNHLYFYWYRQILGQKVEFLVSFYNNEISEKSEIFDDQFSVERPDGSNFTLKIRSTKLEDSAMYFCASIDMGLAGTTYNEQFFGPGTRLTVL.